The 21 T cell receptor beta chains presented below share a single source sample, sequenced in a study of cytomegalovirus exposure and HLA in healthy donors (dated by TCRdb to the late 2010s). The method was the immunoSEQ multiplex PCR assay. For the multiplex PCR, a mixture combining 60 forward primers for TCR Vbeta segments and 13 reverse primers for TCR Jbeta segments was used. This immuneACCESS table, as held by TCRdb, lists in-frame sequences with V and J called but not all clones. Of the missing ones, under half trace to an unresolved V gene in checked studies; the others have no known cause. The sample table contains 100,000 or so clones; only one count was recorded for around 74% of them. Approximately 14% of the sample goes to the ten largest clones. Sequenced input: PBMCs. The receptors here all came from a male donor in good health and CMV-seropositive.

CDR3 DNA sequence: TGCGCCAGCATCCTTGGAAGCCAGCGGGGGGGCGGCCATGAGCAGTTCTTC. Translation gives CASILGSQRGGGHEQFF. The rearrangement uses TRBV5-1 and TRBJ2-1, with 10 nucleotides matching TRBD2. V was pared by 6 bases and J by 8 bases, with 17 bases of the junction left unmatched. CDR1 SGHRS and CDR2 YFSETQ come from the germline V gene. CDR3 size: 17 residues.

On this clone: The junction departs from the called germline gene at one end, perhaps through a read error. The chain is built from TRBV19 and TRBJ1-5, with D possibly TRBD1 on 5 matching bases. There are 14 residues in the CDR3. The V gene's germline CDR1 is LNHDA and CDR2 SQIVND (reference sequence). The CDR3 DNA reads as TGTGCCAGTAGTGTAGACAGTAGCAATCAGCCCCAGCATTTT. Amino acid sequence: CASSVDSSNQPQHF. Full variable domain (missing parts from reference TRBV19 and TRBJ1-5): DGGITQSPKYLFRKEGQNVTLSCEQNLNHDAMYWYRQDPGQGLRLIYYSQIVNDFQKGDIAEGYSVSREKKESFPLTVTSAQKNPTAFYLCASSVDSSNQPQHFGDGTRLSIL.

The rearrangement links TRBV10-3 to TRBJ1-2; weak D call: TRBD1 (6 bases). CDR3 length: 13 amino acids. Germline CDR1 is ENHRY and CDR2 is SYGVKD. V lost 10 bases to trimming and J lost 2 bases, with 14 bases between them. The CDR3 sequence: CATTDRLNYGYTF. The CDR3 coding sequence is TGTGCCACCACCGACAGGCTCAACTATGGCTACACCTTC.

This clone was observed a few times. V usage is TRBV4-2 and J usage is TRBJ2-5, with a possible D match to TRBD2 (6 bases). The V end was cut by 4 bases, the J end by 0 bases, with 12 bases between. The CDR3 contains 15 residues. Germline CDR1 is LGHNA and CDR2 is YNFKEQ. Written as DNA, the CDR3 is TGTGCCAGCAGCCTTGGAAGGGACTACCAAGAGACCCAGTACTTC. As protein: CASSLGRDYQETQYF.

J is TRBJ1-1 and V is TRBV18; D call uncertain. The length of the CDR3 is 12 residues. V lost 3 bases to trimming and J lost 7 bases, with 9 bases between them. Germline CDR1 reads KGHSH; CDR2 reads LQKENI. The CDR3: CASSPGFIEAFF. The CDR3 bases are TGTGCCAGCTCACCTGGCTTTATTGAAGCTTTCTTT.

The sample holds a few counts of this clone. The J gene is TRBJ1-1, the V gene TRBV27; 7 bases map to TRBD1. The V segment lost 5 bases and the J segment 4 bases; nucleotides outside the gene matches: 7. The V gene's germline CDR1 is MNHEY and CDR2 SMNVEV (reference sequence). CDR3 length: 14 amino acids. The CDR3 DNA reads as TGTGCCAGCAGTCCTCCAGGGGGTACCACTGAAGCTTTCTTT. This encodes CASSPPGGTTEAFF.

This clone came up once. The rearrangement links TRBV19 to TRBJ1-5; possible D gene TRBD1, 6 bases. Germline V gene sequence: CDR1 LNHDA, CDR2 SQIVND (reference sequence). V was shortened by 8 bases and J by 7 bases, with 18 bases between the two germline ends. The CDR3 sequence is 14 residues long. CDR3 region: CASGLQGGGQPQHF. For the CDR3, the DNA is TGTGCCAGTGGGTTACAGGGCGGGGGCCAGCCCCAGCATTTT.

The J gene is TRBJ1-4, the V gene TRBV18, with 9 bases identical to TRBD1. Germline assignment: CDR1 KGHSH and CDR2 LQKENI. This CDR3 region has 14 residues. V lost 3 bases and J lost 7; bases outside the gene matches: 3. CDR3 loop: CASSPGTGSEKLFF. The CDR3 coding sequence is TGTGCCAGCTCACCCGGGACAGGGTCTGAAAAACTGTTTTTT. The full variable domain, with the rest looked up from reference TRBV18 and TRBJ1-4, is NAGVMQNPRHLVRRRGQEARLRCSPMKGHSHVYWYRQLPEEGLKFMVYLQKENIIDESGMPKERFSAEFPKEGPSILRIQQVVRGDSAAYFCASSPGTGSEKLFFGSGTQLSVL.

This clone was picked up a small number of times. The V and J genes are TRBV5-4 and TRBJ2-3; possible D gene TRBD2, 5 bases. Trimming removed 4 bases from V and 2 bases from J, with 11 bases in between. The germline V gene has CDR1 SGHNT and CDR2 YYREEE (reference sequence). The CDR3 totals 14 residues. The CDR3 sequence is CASSQLDSTDTQYF. The CDR3 DNA follows: TGTGCCAGCAGCCAACTAGACTCCACAGATACGCAGTATTTT.

This rearrangement joins TRBV19 to TRBJ2-5, with D possibly being TRBD2 (6 bases). The V end lost 7 bases, the J end lost 5 bases, and 17 bases lay between the germline ends. The length of the CDR3 is 14 residues. Germline V gene sequence: CDR1 LNHDA, CDR2 SQIVND (reference sequence). The CDR3 protein is CASNPGGGRETQYF. DNA for the CDR3: TGTGCCAGTAACCCCGGTGGGGGGAGGGAGACCCAGTACTTC. Supplemented by reference TRBV19 and TRBJ2-5, the full variable domain reads DGGITQSPKYLFRKEGQNVTLSCEQNLNHDAMYWYRQDPGQGLRLIYYSQIVNDFQKGDIAEGYSVSREKKESFPLTVTSAQKNPTAFYLCASNPGGGRETQYFGPGTRLLVL.

This clone was detected only once. V gene TRBV4-3 combines with J gene TRBJ1-2, with 10 bases fitting TRBD1. The V segment lost 4 bases and the J segment 4 bases; nucleotides outside the gene matches: 3. The germline gives CDR1 LGHNA, CDR2 YSLEER. The CDR3 totals 14 residues. The CDR3 loop is CASSPGQGGYGYTF. CDR3 DNA sequence: TGCGCCAGCAGCCCCGGACAGGGGGGCTATGGCTACACCTTC.

The chain is built from TRBV30 and TRBJ1-1, with D perhaps TRBD1 (6 bases). There are 13 residues in the CDR3. CDR1 and CDR2 (germline): GTSNPN, SVGIG (reference sequence). Between the trimmed V and J ends, which lost 3 bases and 4 bases, there was a span of 12 bases. CDR3 region: CAWRTGLFTEAFF. The CDR3 DNA is TGTGCCTGGAGAACAGGGTTGTTCACTGAAGCTTTCTTT.

This clone was seen a few times. CDR3 in amino acids: CASSPLRENTEAFF. The CDR3, as DNA: TGTGCCAGCTCACCCCTCAGGGAGAACACTGAAGCTTTCTTT. This sequence joins TRBV18 and TRBJ1-1; D is perhaps TRBD1 (5 bases). V was clipped by 3 bases and J by 1 base, with 9 bases between them. Germline-derived CDR1 and CDR2 are KGHSH and LQKENI. This CDR3 region has 14 residues.

CDR3 in DNA: TGCGCCAGCAGTGGTCGCGGAACCGGGGAGCTGTTTTTT. This encodes CASSGRGTGELFF. The chain uses TRBV5-1 and TRBJ2-2; D gene unclear. V was trimmed by 5 bases and J by 5 bases, leaving 10 bases between them. CDR3 size: 13 residues. Germline loops: CDR1 SGHRS, CDR2 YFSETQ.

The V and J genes are TRBV30 and TRBJ2-7, with 9 bases matching TRBD1. After removal of 2 bases from V and 7 bases from J, the junction contained 12 bases not matched to a gene. This CDR3 has 15 residues. Germline lookup yields CDR1 GTSNPN and CDR2 SVGIG (reference sequence). DNA for the CDR3: TGTGCCTGGAGTTCACCGGGACAGGGCCCTCGAGAGCAGTACTTC. This codes for CAWSSPGQGPREQYF.

The chain carries TRBV5-6 and TRBJ2-3, with D perhaps matching TRBD1 (6 bases). From germline, CDR1 is SGHDT and CDR2 YYEEEE. Trimming took 4 bases from V and 9 from J, leaving 21 bases between them. The CDR3 sequence is 15 residues long. This CDR3 is CASSIIWGHSWTQYF. The CDR3 region has the DNA TGTGCCAGCAGCATAATCTGGGGACACAGTTGGACGCAGTATTTT.

In its sample, this clone was seen once. This chain joins TRBV7-2 and TRBJ2-3, with D possibly being TRBD2 (6 bases). This CDR3 spans 15 amino acids. Per germline, CDR1 SGHTA and CDR2 FQGNSA. V lost 0 bases and J 2 bases, leaving 9 bases between the germline ends. The CDR3 sequence: CASSLASGLTDTQYF. In DNA form, the CDR3 reads TGTGCCAGCAGCTTAGCATCGGGACTCACAGATACGCAGTATTTT.

The J gene is TRBJ2-2, the V gene TRBV7-2; TRBD2 is a possible D gene (5 bases). The germline V gene has CDR1 SGHTA and CDR2 FQGNSA. The V and J ends lost 1 base and 4 bases respectively, with 10 bases between them. The CDR3 spans 15 residues. The CDR3 coding sequence is TGTGCCAGCAGCTTAGTCTCGGCGGGCACCGGGGAGCTGTTTTTT. Translation gives CASSLVSAGTGELFF.

The chain couples TRBV5-1 to TRBJ1-1, with D possibly TRBD1 on 6 matching bases. The germline V gene encodes CDR1 SGHRS and CDR2 YFSETQ. This CDR3 is built from 13 residues. Trimming pared 2 bases from V and 7 bases from J, leaving 12 bases between. As DNA, the CDR3 is TGCGCCAGCAGCTTTGGACAGCAACTTGAAGCTTTCTTT. This sequence encodes CASSFGQQLEAFF.

V usage is TRBV6-1 and J usage is TRBJ1-2, with a weak D call TRBD1 (5 bases). This CDR3 contains 14 residues. V gave up 1 base and J gave up 4 bases, with 10 bases separating them. CDR1 is MNHNS, CDR2 SASEGT, per germline. This CDR3 reads CASSEGMGGYGYTF. DNA of the CDR3: TGTGCCAGCAGTGAAGGAATGGGGGGCTATGGCTACACCTTC.

This clone was seen once. This rearrangement joins TRBV14 to TRBJ1-1, with D uncertain. This CDR3 contains 14 residues. V shed 2 bases and J shed 3 bases, with 10 bases lying between them. In germline, CDR1 is SGHDN, CDR2 FVKESK. The chain's CDR3 is CASSQSRGYTEAFF. In nucleotides, the CDR3 is TGTGCCAGCAGCCAAAGCCGGGGATACACTGAAGCTTTCTTT.